This T cell receptor (beta chain) was observed in a study of T cell responses to AZD1222 COVID-19 vaccine. Findings and limits, study-wide: Repertoire sampling happened only post peak T cell response. White British donors predominated, females outnumbered males, and clonal diversity was possibly underestimated. Increased Spike-specific TCR breadth and depth were observed after two AZD1222 doses.

This clone has only one observation. Its specificity is unknown. V lost 2 bases to trimming and J lost 0 bases, with 9 bases between them. This CDR3 has 16 residues. Per the germline V gene, CDR1 is SGHRS and CDR2 is YFSETQ. Assay used: immunoSEQ multiplex PCR; TCRdb lists only in-frame clones, some missing. The top ten clones hold 4.5% to 7% of a sample with some 140,000 clones, approximately 91% of them seen once. The chain couples TRBV5-1 to TRBJ2-6, with D uncertain. This clonotype was sampled from an adult who received the AZD1222 COVID-19 vaccine. The specimen comprised peripheral blood, sampled 28 days after the second AZD1222 dose. The CDR3 reads CASSLRAASGANVLTF. In DNA form, the CDR3 reads TGCGCCAGCAGCTTAAGGGCCGCCTCTGGGGCCAACGTCCTGACTTTC.